This T cell receptor (beta chain) was recorded in a study of T cell responses to AZD1222 COVID-19 vaccine. Findings and limits, study-wide: Distributed over spike, vaccine-associated CD4 TCRs predominated at 160-218 and 743-854. The study found Spike-specific TCR breadth and depth rose after two AZD1222 doses. White British ancestry dominated among donors, who included more females, and clonal diversity was possibly underestimated.

Notes on this clone: Its antigen is unknown.

Using immunoSEQ multiplex PCR, the repertoire was profiled, and TCRdb retains in-frame clones only, with some absent. This table has 110,000 to 150,000 clones, roughly 90% appearing once. The sample was peripheral blood, taken 28 days after the second AZD1222 dose. This TCR was recovered from an adult who received the AZD1222 COVID-19 vaccine.

CDR3 sequence: CASSGGWGGTDTQYF. Written as DNA, the CDR3 is TGTGCCAGCAGCGGAGGGTGGGGTGGCACAGATACGCAGTATTTT. The rearrangement uses TRBV6-2 or TRBV6-3 and TRBJ2-3; D perhaps matches TRBD2 (6 bases). The germline V gene encodes CDR1 MNHEY and CDR2 SVGEGT. The CDR3 is 15 residues long. V lost 6 bases and J lost 1, with 14 bases in between.